These T cell receptor beta chains were read from a single sample in a study of T-cell reconstitution after alpha-beta-depleted transplantation in children. TCRdb re-called the PCR reads with MiXCR, one entry per CDR3 protein. Of about 400,000 distinct CDR3 sequences listed, around 20% are singletons. The specimen comprised PBMCs from the stem cell graft donor, sampled from the stem cell graft. The receptors were sampled from a human donor who donated a stem cell graft to a child with acute myeloid leukemia. CDR3s include the opening cysteine and the closing phenylalanine or tryptophan. A D gene is named only where the DNA matches it firmly. Part of the rows lack a size; the others show once, few, many or a class for expanded clones.

v_call: TRBV20-1
clone_size: few
d_call: TRBD2
j_call: TRBJ2-1
cdr3_aa: CSARDSRPTSGRAGGYEQFF
cdr3_nt: TGCAGTGCTAGAGACTCCCGGCCGACTAGCGGGAGGGCCGGAGGGTATGAGCAGTTCTTC

v_call: TRBV28
clone_size: many
d_call: -
j_call: TRBJ2-5
cdr3_aa: CASSRVLGQETQYF
cdr3_nt: TGTGCCAGCAGCCGAGTCCTGGGCCAAGAGACCCAGTACTTC

v_call: TRBV29-1
clone_size: many
d_call: -
j_call: TRBJ2-1
cdr3_aa: CSATDGDEQFF
cdr3_nt: TGCAGCGCTACCGACGGGGATGAGCAGTTCTTC

v_call: TRBV10-2
clone_size: many
d_call: TRBD2
j_call: TRBJ2-4
cdr3_aa: CASRPQREIAIQYF
cdr3_nt: TGCGCCAGCAGGCCCCAGCGGGAGATTGCCATTCAGTACTTC

v_call: TRBV4-1
clone_size: few
d_call: TRBD1
j_call: TRBJ2-1
cdr3_aa: CASRFRTGSFNEQFF
cdr3_nt: TGCGCCAGCAGATTTCGGACAGGGAGTTTCAATGAGCAGTTCTTC

v_call: TRBV5-8
clone_size: -
d_call: TRBD2
j_call: TRBJ2-1
cdr3_aa: CASSLNQAGGTTDEQFF
cdr3_nt: TGTGCCAGCAGCTTGAACCAAGCGGGAGGGACAACGGATGAGCAGTTCTTC

v_call: TRBV11-2
clone_size: few
d_call: -
j_call: TRBJ2-7
cdr3_aa: CASSFNVASNEQYF
cdr3_nt: TGTGCCAGCAGCTTTAATGTCGCGTCGAACGAGCAGTACTTC

v_call: TRBV6-5
clone_size: -
d_call: TRBD2
j_call: TRBJ2-1
cdr3_aa: CASRTPLAGAYEQFF
cdr3_nt: TGTGCCAGCAGAACTCCTCTAGCGGGAGCTTATGAGCAGTTCTTC

v_call: TRBV20-1
clone_size: few
d_call: -
j_call: TRBJ1-5
cdr3_aa: CSASGGQPQHF
cdr3_nt: TGCAGTGCTAGCGGGGGTCAGCCCCAGCATTTT

v_call: TRBV12-3/TRBV12-4
clone_size: many
d_call: -
j_call: TRBJ2-5
cdr3_aa: CASSFSSGQGETQYF
cdr3_nt: TGTGCCAGCAGTTTTTCCTCGGGCCAAGGAGAGACCCAGTACTTC

v_call: TRBV12-3/TRBV12-4
clone_size: -
d_call: TRBD2
j_call: TRBJ2-7
cdr3_aa: CASSVTSGGYEQYF
cdr3_nt: TGTGCCAGCAGCGTGACTAGCGGGGGGTACGAGCAGTACTTC

v_call: TRBV27
clone_size: -
d_call: TRBD1
j_call: TRBJ2-3
cdr3_aa: CASSLSGRGLNTQYF
cdr3_nt: TGTGCCAGCAGTTTATCCGGCAGGGGGCTAAATACGCAGTATTTT

v_call: TRBV29-1
clone_size: many
d_call: -
j_call: TRBJ2-1
cdr3_aa: CSGYTHEQFF
cdr3_nt: TGCAGCGGATATACCCATGAGCAGTTCTTC

v_call: TRBV5-1
clone_size: few
d_call: TRBD1
j_call: TRBJ1-1
cdr3_aa: CASSTGGPEAFF
cdr3_nt: TGCGCCAGCAGCACAGGGGGCCCTGAAGCTTTCTTT

v_call: TRBV12-3/TRBV12-4
clone_size: few
d_call: -
j_call: TRBJ2-3
cdr3_aa: CASKTVSSTDTQYF
cdr3_nt: TGTGCCAGCAAGACAGTTTCTAGCACAGATACGCAGTATTTT

v_call: TRBV28
clone_size: -
d_call: TRBD2
j_call: TRBJ2-7
cdr3_aa: CASRTSGKVEQYF
cdr3_nt: TGTGCCAGCAGAACTAGCGGGAAGGTTGAGCAGTACTTC

v_call: TRBV5-1
clone_size: -
d_call: TRBD2
j_call: TRBJ2-5
cdr3_aa: CASSLRAGVGETQYF
cdr3_nt: TGCGCCAGCAGCTTGAGGGCGGGAGTTGGAGAGACCCAGTACTTC

v_call: TRBV10-3
clone_size: many
d_call: -
j_call: TRBJ2-7
cdr3_aa: CAISESRHEQYF
cdr3_nt: TGTGCCATCAGTGAGTCCAGACACGAGCAGTACTTC

v_call: TRBV10-3
clone_size: few
d_call: TRBD1
j_call: TRBJ1-5
cdr3_aa: CAISDPGQGMAQPQHF
cdr3_nt: TGTGCCATCAGTGACCCGGGACAGGGAATGGCTCAGCCCCAGCATTTT

v_call: TRBV11-2
clone_size: few
d_call: -
j_call: TRBJ2-4
cdr3_aa: CASSRTLAKNIQYF
cdr3_nt: TGTGCCAGCAGCCGAACATTAGCCAAAAACATTCAGTACTTC

v_call: TRBV29-1
clone_size: few
d_call: -
j_call: TRBJ1-1
cdr3_aa: CSVEPGRGMEAFF
cdr3_nt: TGCAGCGTTGAGCCGGGACGGGGGATGGAAGCTTTCTTT

v_call: TRBV20-1
clone_size: few
d_call: -
j_call: TRBJ2-5
cdr3_aa: CSARDNSVETQYF
cdr3_nt: TGCAGTGCTAGAGATAATAGCGTGGAGACCCAGTACTTC

v_call: TRBV20-1
clone_size: -
d_call: TRBD1
j_call: TRBJ2-1
cdr3_aa: CSAGRTGDFYNEQFF
cdr3_nt: TGCAGTGCGGGACGGACAGGGGATTTCTACAATGAGCAGTTCTTC

v_call: TRBV12-3/TRBV12-4
clone_size: -
d_call: -
j_call: TRBJ2-7
cdr3_aa: CASSLVGGGEQYF
cdr3_nt: TGTGCCAGCAGTTTAGTCGGGGGCGGTGAGCAGTACTTC

v_call: TRBV20-1
clone_size: few
d_call: -
j_call: TRBJ1-5
cdr3_aa: CSALIGWEGEPQHF
cdr3_nt: TGCAGTGCTCTCATTGGCTGGGAGGGTGAGCCCCAGCATTTT

v_call: TRBV4-1
clone_size: -
d_call: -
j_call: TRBJ1-2
cdr3_aa: CASSQGGYDGYTF
cdr3_nt: TGCGCCAGCAGCCAAGGTGGTTACGATGGCTACACCTTC